This TCR beta chain was found in a study of blood T cell repertoires in COVID-19. Study information: Spain, Italy and the United States supplied samples that represented acute and convalescent COVID-19.

Trimming took off 4 bases at V and 4 bases at J, with 10 bases between the two ends. This CDR3 has 13 residues. CDR1 and CDR2 (germline): SGHNT, YENEEA. Produced via immunoSEQ multiplex PCR; TCRdb's table is partial and in-frame only. The table lists under 300,000 clones, around 87% of them singletons. The TCR comes from a woman aged 70-85 years with active or convalescent COVID-19. The rearrangement uses TRBV11-3 and TRBJ2-5, with unresolved D. The specimen was peripheral blood. The chain's CDR3 is CASSSRTGETQYF. In DNA form, the CDR3 reads TGTGCCAGCAGCTCTCGAACGGGAGAGACCCAGTACTTC.